Following are 12 T cell receptor beta chains from one sample sequenced in a study of shared clonotypes between healthy human individuals. The assay was immunoSEQ multiplex PCR, and TCRdb's table has in-frame clones only and misses some. The data contain about 680,000 clones, 73% of them singletons. Sequenced: memory CD4+ T cells sorted from blood. Documented subset: CD45RA-negative fraction. These TCRs come from a woman younger than 45 in good health.

The chain is built from TRBV7-8 and TRBJ2-2; possible D gene TRBD2, 7 bases. The CDR3 is 16 residues long. Between the trimmed V and J ends, which lost 0 bases and 4 bases, there was a span of 12 bases. The germline V gene has CDR1 SGHVS and CDR2 FQNEAQ. CDR3 in amino acids: CASSLARGRGTGELFF. The CDR3 nucleotides are TGTGCCAGCAGCTTAGCGCGGGGGCGAGGCACCGGGGAGCTGTTTTTT.

The chain employs TRBV30 and TRBJ2-2; tentative D call: TRBD1 (5 bases). V was shortened by 6 bases and J by 8 bases, with 10 bases between the two germline ends. CDR1 and CDR2 from the germline V gene are GTSNPN and SVGIG (reference sequence). The CDR3 contains 11 residues. CDR3 sequence reads: CACLRTGELFF. The DNA of the CDR3 is TGTGCCTGCCTACGGACAGGGGAGCTGTTTTTT.

The genes are TRBV7-2 and TRBJ1-1; 7 bases agree with TRBD1. With V trimmed by 6 bases and J by 1 base, 5 bases remained unmatched. Germline CDR1 SGHTA, CDR2 FQGNSA. The CDR3 is 14 amino acids. CDR3 DNA: TGTGCCAGCAGTTTGGGACAGCCGAACACTGAAGCTTTCTTT. It specifies CASSLGQPNTEAFF.

The rearrangement uses TRBV5-4 and TRBJ2-7; TRBD2 matches at 9 bases. V lost 4 bases and J lost 6; bases outside the gene matches: 8. This CDR3 is built from 14 residues. Germline V CDR1 and CDR2: SGHNT, YYREEE (reference sequence). The CDR3 region has the DNA TGTGCCAGCAGCCATCATAGCGGGAGTTTCGAGCAGTACTTC. This sequence encodes CASSHHSGSFEQYF.

The rearrangement joins TRBV27 to TRBJ2-7; D may be TRBD1 or TRBD2 (5 bases each). V lost 2 bases and J lost 0, with 17 bases in between. Germline V gene sequence: CDR1 MNHEY, CDR2 SMNVEV (reference sequence). The CDR3 consists of 17 residues. For the CDR3, the DNA is TGTGCCAGCAGTTTAATGGGGGAGCTCCTGAGCTCCTACGAGCAGTACTTC. It is translated as CASSLMGELLSSYEQYF.

This clone occurred a few times. This chain uses TRBV19 with TRBJ1-1; tentatively, D is TRBD1 (5 bases). The CDR3 consists of 13 residues. Germline V gene lookup returns CDR1 LNHDA and CDR2 SQIVND (reference sequence). The ends were cut back, 9 bases at V and 0 bases at J, with 11 bases in the middle. As DNA, the CDR3 is TGTGCCAGCAACAGGATAATGAACACTGAAGCTTTCTTT. It is translated as CASNRIMNTEAFF.

This clone was counted a single time. The chain uses TRBV6-1 and TRBJ2-3; D unclear. V was trimmed by 2 bases and J by 5 bases, leaving 8 bases between them. This CDR3 contains 13 residues. Germline values: CDR1 MNHNS, CDR2 SASEGT. CDR3 nucleotide sequence: TGTGCCAGCAGTGAATTCTGGGAAGATACGCAGTATTTT. Residues: CASSEFWEDTQYF.

V is TRBV19 and J is TRBJ2-5, with unresolved D. The CDR3 covers 13 residues. V dropped 4 bases and J dropped 2 bases, with 8 bases sitting between them. Germline V gives CDR1 LNHDA, CDR2 SQIVND (reference sequence). This chain's CDR3 is CASSRLAQETQYF. The DNA of the CDR3 is TGTGCCAGTAGTAGGTTAGCTCAAGAGACCCAGTACTTC. Drawing the rest from reference TRBV19 and TRBJ2-5, the complete variable domain is DGGITQSPKYLFRKEGQNVTLSCEQNLNHDAMYWYRQDPGQGLRLIYYSQIVNDFQKGDIAEGYSVSREKKESFPLTVTSAQKNPTAFYLCASSRLAQETQYFGPGTRLLVL.

The chain links TRBV25-1 to TRBJ2-4; 10 positions agree with TRBD1. This CDR3 has 15 residues. Germline CDR1 and CDR2: MGHDK and SYGVNS. The V segment lost 4 bases and the J segment 8 bases; nucleotides outside the gene matches: 8. The CDR3 bases are TGTGCCAGCAGTGTCGGGACAGGGGTCGTCGACATTCAGTACTTC. Translation gives CASSVGTGVVDIQYF.

This clone was detected once. The chain recombines TRBV29-1 with TRBJ2-1; 9 bases align to TRBD2. This CDR3 has 12 amino acids. Germline V gene sequence: CDR1 SQVTM, CDR2 ANQGSEA. Trimming cost V 7 bases and J 5 bases; bases outside gene matches: 3. As DNA, the CDR3 is TGCAGCGGCGGGACTAGCAACAATGAGCAGTTCTTC. Its translation: CSGGTSNNEQFF.

The chain couples TRBV14 to TRBJ2-2; tentatively, D is TRBD2 (5 bases). Per the germline V gene, CDR1 is SGHDN and CDR2 is FVKESK. Trimming cost V 7 bases and J 0 bases, with 9 bases left between them. The CDR3 is 14 residues long. CDR3 residues: CASTSQPNTGELFF. The CDR3 DNA sequence: TGTGCCAGCACTAGCCAGCCGAACACCGGGGAGCTGTTTTTT. Filled out from reference TRBV14 and TRBJ2-2, the complete variable domain reads EAGVTQFPSHSVIEKGQTVTLRCDPISGHDNLYWYRRVMGKEIKFLLHFVKESKQDESGMPNNRFLAERTGGTYSTLKVQPAELEDSGVYFCASTSQPNTGELFFGEGSRLTVL.

Ten or more counts support this clone. The V gene is TRBV28, the J gene TRBJ1-1, with a weak D call TRBD1 (6 bases). V gave up 7 bases and J gave up 0 bases, with 12 bases separating them. Germline V lookup: CDR1 MDHEN, CDR2 SYDVKM. CDR3 size: 14 residues. The CDR3 is CASKGGVMNTEAFF. For the CDR3, the DNA is TGTGCCAGCAAGGGGGGCGTAATGAACACTGAAGCTTTCTTT.